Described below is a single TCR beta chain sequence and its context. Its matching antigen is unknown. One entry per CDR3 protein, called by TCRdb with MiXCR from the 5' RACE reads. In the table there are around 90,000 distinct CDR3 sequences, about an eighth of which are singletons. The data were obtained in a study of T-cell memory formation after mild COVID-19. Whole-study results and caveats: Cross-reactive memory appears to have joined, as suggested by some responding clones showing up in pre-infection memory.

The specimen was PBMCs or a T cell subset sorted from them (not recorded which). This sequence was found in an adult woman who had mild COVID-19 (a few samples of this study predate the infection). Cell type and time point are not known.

The CDR3 loop reads CASSENRVNTGELFF. The CDR3 bases are TGTGCCAGCAGTGAAAATCGAGTAAACACCGGGGAGCTGTTTTTT. The chain has TRBV2 and TRBJ2-2; D is unclear. The CDR3 has 15 residues. V shed 2 bases and J shed 2 bases, with 9 bases lying between them. Germline assignment: CDR1 SNHLY and CDR2 FYNNEI.